These T cell receptor beta chains were read from a single sample in a study of blood T cell repertoires in COVID-19. This table comes from immunoSEQ multiplex PCR, and its TCRdb copy is limited to in-frame clones, with some not included. The sample records about 210,000 clones, approximately 90% being singletons. Sequencing input: peripheral blood. All receptors come from a young man with acute or convalescent COVID-19. Both conserved end residues are part of each CDR3. D genes are given only for firm matches. Clone size is given for some rows only: seen once, a few or many times, or a class if the clone is expanded.

DNA: TGTGCCAGCAGTCCCTCCGGGACAGCCACCTACGAGCAGTACTTC; CDR3: CASSPSGTATYEQYF; D: TRBD1; J: TRBJ2-7; V: TRBV2; size: -
DNA: TGTGCCAGCAGTTCCAACCAAGCATCTGGAAACACCATATATTTT; CDR3: CASSSNQASGNTIYF; D: -; J: TRBJ1-3; V: TRBV6-5; size: -
DNA: TGTGCCTGGAGGGAGGGTTCTAAGGTCGGCGAGGTTTTTAATGGCTACACCTTC; CDR3: CAWREGSKVGEVFNGYTF; D: -; J: TRBJ1-2; V: TRBV30; size: few
DNA: TGTGCCAGCAGCCACACCGCACTCTATGGCTACACCTTC; CDR3: CASSHTALYGYTF; D: -; J: TRBJ1-2; V: TRBV3-1/TRBV3-2; size: -
DNA: TGTGCCAGCAGTCTAGCCGGGACAGCAACTAATGAAAAACTGTTTTTT; CDR3: CASSLAGTATNEKLFF; D: TRBD1; J: TRBJ1-4; V: TRBV28; size: -
DNA: TGTGCCAGCAGCTATCTCAGGACTAGCGGGGGGGAGACCCAGTACTTC; CDR3: CASSYLRTSGGETQYF; D: TRBD2; J: TRBJ2-5; V: TRBV28; size: -
DNA: TGTGCCAACTGGACTAGCGGGAAGATAGATACGCAGTATTTT; CDR3: CANWTSGKIDTQYF; D: -; J: TRBJ2-3; V: TRBV21-1; size: -
DNA: TGTGCCAGTAGTATCCCCGGGACACCTCCCGGGGAGCTGTTTTTT; CDR3: CASSIPGTPPGELFF; D: -; J: TRBJ2-2; V: TRBV19; size: -
DNA: TGTGCCAGCAGTCCGGGGACAGGGTATCAGCCCCAGCATTTT; CDR3: CASSPGTGYQPQHF; D: TRBD1; J: TRBJ1-5; V: TRBV6-2/TRBV6-3; size: -
DNA: TGTGCCAGCAGCTTTGGAGCCGGGAGGAGCTCCTACAATGAGCAGTTCTTC; CDR3: CASSFGAGRSSYNEQFF; D: TRBD2; J: TRBJ2-1; V: TRBV7-6; size: -
DNA: TGTGCCAGCAGCTTCCCTCAGGGGGCGCACGGGGCCAACGTCCTGACTTTC; CDR3: CASSFPQGAHGANVLTF; D: TRBD1; J: TRBJ2-6; V: TRBV7-8; size: -
DNA: TGTGCCAGCAGCCGGTCTCAACAGGGGCCTGGAAACACCATATATTTT; CDR3: CASSRSQQGPGNTIYF; D: TRBD1; J: TRBJ1-3; V: TRBV5-5; size: -
DNA: TGTGCCAGTAGTACAACCCGGGGGATCGGCTACACCTTC; CDR3: CASSTTRGIGYTF; D: -; J: TRBJ1-2; V: TRBV19; size: -
DNA: TGCGCCAGCAGCCCGGGGTTGATGTCCGCTAGGGAAAAACTGTTTTTT; CDR3: CASSPGLMSAREKLFF; D: -; J: TRBJ1-4; V: TRBV5-1; size: -
DNA: TGTGCCATCAGTGTTCAACAGCACCAAGAGACCCAGTACTTC; CDR3: CAISVQQHQETQYF; D: -; J: TRBJ2-5; V: TRBV10-3; size: -
DNA: TGTGCCAGCAGCCAATGGGGGGTTCTGCACGAGCAGTACTTC; CDR3: CASSQWGVLHEQYF; D: -; J: TRBJ2-7; V: TRBV11-2; size: -
DNA: TGTGCCAGCAGTGAACAGCGGGGGGTCTCTGGAAACACCATATATTTT; CDR3: CASSEQRGVSGNTIYF; D: -; J: TRBJ1-3; V: TRBV25-1; size: -
DNA: TGTGCCAGCAGCTCGGCAGGGATCTCCTACGAGCAGTACTTC; CDR3: CASSSAGISYEQYF; D: -; J: TRBJ2-7; V: TRBV7-9; size: -
DNA: TGTGCCAGCAGCCCAAGGACTAGCGGGATTACCACAGATACGCAGTATTTT; CDR3: CASSPRTSGITTDTQYF; D: TRBD2; J: TRBJ2-3; V: TRBV7-6; size: -
DNA: TGTGCCAGCAGTTCTGGGTGGGGGGAGACCTACGAGCAGTACTTC; CDR3: CASSSGWGETYEQYF; D: -; J: TRBJ2-7; V: TRBV28; size: -
DNA: TGTGCCAGCAGTGGACAGGGGAGCTATGGCTACACCTTC; CDR3: CASSGQGSYGYTF; D: TRBD1; J: TRBJ1-2; V: TRBV2; size: -
DNA: TGCGCCAGCAGCTGGTCCAGTCCCACAGATACGCAGTATTTT; CDR3: CASSWSSPTDTQYF; D: -; J: TRBJ2-3; V: TRBV5-1; size: -
DNA: TGTGCCAGCAGCACGGGACTAGCGGCATACAATGAGCAGTTCTTC; CDR3: CASSTGLAAYNEQFF; D: TRBD2; J: TRBJ2-1; V: TRBV27; size: -